This TCR beta chain was found in a study of T cell responses to AZD1222 COVID-19 vaccine. Profiled with immunoSEQ multiplex PCR; TCRdb holds only in-frame clones, not every one. The repertoire holds about 150,000 clones, with around 85% as singletons. Germline CDR1 reads MDHEN; CDR2 reads SYDVKM. Trimming stripped 5 bases from V and 1 base from J, with 11 bases between. This CDR3 is built from 14 residues. Material: peripheral blood, obtained on day 0 of AZD1222 vaccination. The V call is TRBV28, the J call TRBJ2-5, with TRBD2 as a possible D gene (6 bases). The sequence derives from an adult in good health. This CDR3 is CASSPGGTQETQYF. CDR3 DNA sequence: TGTGCCAGCAGTCCTGGGGGGACCCAAGAGACCCAGTACTTC.